This entry describes one T cell receptor (beta chain). Its specificity is unknown. This sample was included in a study of cytomegalovirus exposure and HLA in healthy donors. The study, taken as a whole, reports: Among the most significant clusters, several appeared linked to common viral pathogens in a later analysis. Per published accounts, TCR beta sequences correctly predicted the HLA-A and HLA-B alleles of most subjects. Further analysis, carried out later, found HLA-associated TCR beta chains more clonally expanded than equally common other chains. It was likely that a cluster of highly shared sequence variants was a sequencing artifact.

PCR was performed using 60 Vbeta and 13 Jbeta primers. Profiling relied on immunoSEQ multiplex PCR, and the TCRdb table lists in-frame clones only, not all of them. The sample includes roughly 200,000 clones, around 80% seen only once; the top ten take 2.9%. V was cut by 2 bases and J by 5 bases, with 12 bases left in between. CDR3 size: 14 residues. From germline, CDR1 is SGHVS and CDR2 FQNEAQ. The receptor's source is a man aged 25-40 years in good health and CMV-seronegative. Sequencing was done on a sample of PBMCs. This sequence joins TRBV7-8 and TRBJ1-1, with D unresolved. The CDR3 DNA reads as TGTGCCAGCAGCTTACTAAACTCGGGAACTGAAGCTTTCTTT. Encoded protein: CASSLLNSGTEAFF. Full variable domain (remainder filled in from reference TRBV7-8 and TRBJ1-1): GAGVSQSPRYKVAKRGQDVALRCDPISGHVSLFWYQQALGQGPEFLTYFQNEAQLDKSGLPSDRFFAERPEGSVSTLKIQRTQQEDSAVYLCASSLLNSGTEAFFGQGTRLTVV.